A selection of T cell receptor beta chains follows, all from one sample in a study of control samples from healthy donors and cancer patients. Data came from immunoSEQ multiplex PCR; TCRdb stores just in-frame clones and leaves some out. The data contain roughly 79,000 clones, roughly 80% of them seen just once; the ten biggest clones take up more than 13%. Specimen: blood. All receptors derive from a man in his fifties in good health. Each CDR3 is given with its conserved first and last residue. The D gene is left open where the match is weak. The size entry is marked missing in some rows and otherwise reads once, few, many or a size class.

abundance	d_gene	j_gene	v_gene	CDR3aa	CDR3nt
once	NA	TRBJ2-7	TRBV5-1	CASSLGQGGNEQYF	TGCGCCAGCAGCTTGGGACAGGGCGGGAACGAGCAGTACTTC
NA	TRBD1	TRBJ2-7	TRBV5-1	CARSGGGTGGLYEQYF	TGCGCCCGCAGCGGGGGTGGGACAGGGGGCCTCTACGAGCAGTACTTC
NA	TRBD2	TRBJ2-1	TRBV10-3	CAISDSAGTSGGGLQFF	TGTGCCATCAGTGACTCCGCCGGGACTAGCGGGGGCGGACTCCAGTTCTTC
NA	NA	TRBJ2-3	TRBV27	CASSSYPDTQYF	TGTGCCAGCAGTTCCTATCCAGATACGCAGTATTTT
few	NA	TRBJ1-5	TRBV27	CASSLDADQPQHF	TGTGCCAGCAGTTTGGACGCCGATCAGCCCCAGCATTTT
NA	TRBD2	TRBJ2-3	TRBV7-2	CASSSPTSSTDTQYF	TGTGCCAGCAGCTCCCCGACTAGCTCCACAGATACGCAGTATTTT
once	NA	TRBJ2-1	TRBV19	CASSRSGYSYNEQFF	TGTGCCAGTAGTAGATCGGGATACTCCTACAATGAGCAGTTCTTC
NA	TRBD2	TRBJ2-1	TRBV7-9	CASSSRTSGRGGQFF	TGTGCCAGCAGCTCCCGGACTAGCGGGAGGGGTGGGCAGTTCTTC
once	NA	TRBJ1-1	TRBV7-2	CASKLRQVNTEAFF	TGTGCCAGCAAGCTAAGACAGGTGAACACTGAAGCTTTCTTT
NA	NA	TRBJ1-5	TRBV11-2	CASSQGGQNQPQHF	TGTGCCAGCAGCCAAGGTGGACAAAATCAGCCCCAGCATTTT
NA	TRBD1	TRBJ2-7	TRBV5-4	CASSRGQGNEQYF	TGTGCCAGCAGCCGGGGACAGGGAAACGAGCAGTACTTC
NA	TRBD1	TRBJ1-6	TRBV19	CATQGGGEYSPLHF	TGTGCCACGCAAGGAGGGGGCGAATATTCACCCCTCCACTTT
NA	NA	TRBJ1-5	TRBV24-1	CATSGRKDQPQHF	TGTGCCACCAGTGGTCGAAAAGATCAGCCCCAGCATTTT
NA	NA	TRBJ2-1	TRBV14	CASSQALIAGSVNEQFF	TGTGCCAGCAGCCAAGCCTTAATCGCGGGATCTGTCAATGAGCAGTTCTTC
few	NA	TRBJ2-5	TRBV4-2	CASSQGNQETQYF	TGTGCCAGCAGCCAAGGGAACCAAGAGACCCAGTACTTC
NA	TRBD2	TRBJ2-7	TRBV7-2	CASQREVGEQYF	TGTGCCTCACAGCGGGAGGTGGGCGAGCAGTACTTC
NA	NA	TRBJ2-1	TRBV7-9	CASSLPGTDEQFF	TGTGCCAGCAGCTTACCGGGCACGGATGAGCAGTTCTTC
NA	TRBD2	TRBJ2-1	TRBV7-8	CASSLSSLVAGGNEQFF	TGTGCCAGCAGCTTATCTTCCCTGGTAGCGGGCGGCAATGAGCAGTTCTTC